These 5 T cell receptor beta chains were sequenced from one sample in a study of Ad26.COV2.S vaccination and SARS-CoV-2 variants. The treatment here: some 20 received Ad26.COV2.S at low or high dose, single or two shots; five or six received placebo; per-sample allocation not given. The study sampled participants on day 63 after the first vaccine or placebo injection. Produced via immunoSEQ multiplex PCR; TCRdb's table is partial and in-frame only. The data contain 360,000 or so clones, 80% to 90% of them singletons. Specimen: peripheral blood, collected in a trial of Ad26.COV2.S vaccine versus placebo. These receptors were obtained from a person aged 18-65 years who received the Ad26.COV2.S COVID-19 vaccine or a placebo.

The V gene is TRBV3-1 (or the pseudogene TRBV3-2), the J gene TRBJ2-7, with TRBD1 identical over 7 bases. V lost 4 bases to trimming and J lost 6 bases; unmatched junction nucleotides: 3. The V gene's germline CDR1 is LGHDT and CDR2 YNNKEL (reference sequence). This CDR3 region has 12 residues. The CDR3 DNA is TGTGCCAGCAGCCCGACAGGGCTCGAGCAGTACTTC. This gives the protein CASSPTGLEQYF.

V and J are TRBV5-4 and TRBJ2-1; perhaps TRBD2 as D (6 bases). The germline V and J ends were trimmed by 1 base and 6 bases, with 8 bases remaining between them. This CDR3 is 13 amino acids long. Looked up from germline, CDR1 is SGHNT and CDR2 is YYREEE (reference sequence). CDR3 region: CASSLSGGNEQFF. The CDR3, as DNA: TGTGCCAGCAGCTTGTCCGGGGGCAATGAGCAGTTCTTC. Looking up the rest from reference TRBV5-4 and TRBJ2-1 gives the full variable domain: ETGVTQSPTHLIKTRGQQVTLRCSSQSGHNTVSWYQQALGQGPQFIFQYYREEENGRGNFPPRFSGLQFPNYSSELNVNALELDDSALYLCASSLSGGNEQFFGPGTRLTVL.

This clone was seen a single time. The chain uses TRBV5-1 and TRBJ1-1; D is ambiguous. Deletions cut 1 base from V and 0 bases from J, with 7 bases between. Germline V lookup: CDR1 SGHRS, CDR2 YFSETQ. The CDR3 totals 14 residues. Written as DNA, the CDR3 is TGCGCCAGCAGCTTGAGCGGGATGAACACTGAAGCTTTCTTT. Its protein product is CASSLSGMNTEAFF. Using reference TRBV5-1 and TRBJ1-1 for the parts outside the CDR3, the full variable domain is KAGVTQTPRYLIKTRGQQVTLSCSPISGHRSVSWYQQTPGQGLQFLFEYFSETQRNKGNFPGRFSGRQFSNSRSEMNVSTLELGDSALYLCASSLSGMNTEAFFGQGTRLTVV.

This clone appeared a few times. The rearrangement links TRBV6-4 to TRBJ1-2; D may be TRBD1 (6 bases). This CDR3 contains 13 residues. V was pared by 0 bases and J by 8 bases, with 10 bases between. Per the germline V gene, CDR1 is MRHNA and CDR2 is SNTAGT. The chain's CDR3 is CASSDSTGSGYTF. The CDR3 DNA sequence: TGTGCCAGCAGTGACTCAACAGGGTCCGGCTACACCTTC.

The chain recombines TRBV7-2 with TRBJ2-7; possibly TRBD1 for D (6 bases). V shed 3 bases and J shed 0 bases, with 18 bases lying between them. The length of the CDR3 is 17 residues. The germline V gene encodes CDR1 SGHTA and CDR2 FQGNSA. The CDR3 is CASSFQTGTRSSYEQYF. In DNA, the CDR3 is TGTGCCAGCAGCTTCCAAACCGGGACACGGAGCTCCTACGAGCAGTACTTC.